This T cell receptor beta chain was obtained from a study of cytomegalovirus exposure and HLA in healthy donors. Researchers ran the PCR with 60 Vbeta and 13 Jbeta primers. The method was immunoSEQ multiplex PCR; TCRdb's version includes in-frame clones alone and lacks a portion of them. Its table records 60,000 to 80,000 clones. CDR1 KGHSH and CDR2 LQKENI come from the germline V gene. The CDR3 covers 16 residues. Trimming removed 5 bases from V and 0 bases from J; junction bases left unmatched: 7. The specimen sequenced was PBMCs. The chain recombines TRBV18 with TRBJ1-3; 7 bases agree with TRBD1. This TCR derives from a boy younger than 18 in good health and CMV-seronegative. The CDR3 DNA is TGTGCCAGCTCAGCTTACCGGGACAGCTCTGGAAACACCATATATTTT. Translated: CASSAYRDSSGNTIYF.